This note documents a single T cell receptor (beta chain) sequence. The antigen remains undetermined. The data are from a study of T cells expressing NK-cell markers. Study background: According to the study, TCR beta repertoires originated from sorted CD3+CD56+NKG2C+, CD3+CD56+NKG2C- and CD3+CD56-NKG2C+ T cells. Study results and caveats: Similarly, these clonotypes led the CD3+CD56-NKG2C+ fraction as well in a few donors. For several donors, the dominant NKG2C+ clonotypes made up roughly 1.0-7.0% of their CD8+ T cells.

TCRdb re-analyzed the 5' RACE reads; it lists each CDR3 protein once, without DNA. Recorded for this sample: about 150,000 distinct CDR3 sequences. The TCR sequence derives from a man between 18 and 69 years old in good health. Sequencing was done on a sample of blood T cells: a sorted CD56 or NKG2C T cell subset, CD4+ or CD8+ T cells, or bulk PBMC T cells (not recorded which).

The CDR3 sequence: CSARELAGDSDEQFF. This chain connects TRBV20-1 to TRBJ2-1; TCRdb's D call, TRBD2, is unchecked because there is no DNA. CDR1 is DFQATT and CDR2 is SNEGSKA in the germline V gene (reference sequence). CDR3 length: 15 amino acids.